Listed here is a single T cell receptor (beta chain). The data belong to a study of T-cell reconstitution after alpha-beta-depleted transplantation in children. The ends lost 5 bases at V and 3 bases at J; junction bases unmatched: 2. The germline gives CDR1 MNHNS, CDR2 SASEGT. This CDR3 is 15 amino acids long. The library targeted TCRbeta and was prepared with unique molecular identifiers. TCRdb reprocessed the PCR reads with MiXCR, giving one entry per CDR3 protein. Among some 390,000 distinct CDR3 sequences listed, about a fifth were seen once. The TCR originated in a human donor who donated a stem cell graft to a child with acute myeloid leukemia. This material consisted of PBMCs from the stem cell graft donor, taken from the stem cell graft. V is TRBV6-1 and J is TRBJ2-3, with 13 bases aligning to TRBD2. The CDR3 is CASSPGLAGTDTQYF. The CDR3, as DNA: TGTGCCAGCAGTCCGGGACTAGCGGGAACAGATACGCAGTATTTT.